The 4 T cell receptor beta chains listed next were all sequenced from one sample in a study of technical replicates of blood from a handful of donors. Repertoires were generated with immunoSEQ multiplex PCR, while TCRdb's copy carries only in-frame clones and drops some. The table records approximately 73,000 clones, around 96% of them present only once. Sequences were obtained from T cells isolated from PBMCs. The receptor source for this set is a human donor in good health.

In this sample, this clone turned up a few times. The rearrangement links TRBV30 to TRBJ2-4, with 9 bases identical to TRBD1. Germline trimming cut 5 bases from V and 0 bases from J; bases unmatched to any gene: 20. The CDR3 is 20 amino acids. From germline, CDR1 is GTSNPN and CDR2 SVGIG (reference sequence). CDR3 residues: CAWGDRTGAISFVAKNIQYF. The CDR3 DNA follows: TGTGCCTGGGGAGATAGGACAGGGGCGATCTCTTTTGTAGCCAAAAACATTCAGTACTTC.

V gene TRBV6-1 combines with J gene TRBJ1-5; D call uncertain. The germline CDR1 and CDR2 sequences are MNHNS and SASEGT. Trimming removed 3 bases at V and 0 bases at J, with 6 bases between. The CDR3 totals 14 residues. The CDR3 DNA sequence: TGTGCCAGCAGTGAGACATATAGCAATCAGCCCCAGCATTTT. Its translation is CASSETYSNQPQHF.

This clone was recorded only once. This chain links TRBV6-5 with TRBJ1-1; maybe TRBD1 (6 bases). V lost 5 bases and J 7 bases, leaving 17 bases between the germline ends. Germline CDR1 is MNHEY and CDR2 is SVGAGI. This CDR3 has 14 amino acids. Here the CDR3 reads CASSPPAGVSEAFF. In nucleotides, the CDR3 is TGTGCCAGCAGTCCCCCCGCAGGGGTAAGTGAAGCTTTCTTT.

The rearrangement links TRBV15 to TRBJ1-5; D not resolved. V dropped 2 bases and J dropped 6 bases, with 14 bases sitting between them. Germline CDR1 reads LNHNV; CDR2 reads YYDKDF (reference sequence). There are 15 residues in the CDR3. In nucleotides, the CDR3 is TGTGCCACCAGCAGACACACTGACGGCGGTCAGCCCCAGCATTTT. Amino acid sequence: CATSRHTDGGQPQHF.